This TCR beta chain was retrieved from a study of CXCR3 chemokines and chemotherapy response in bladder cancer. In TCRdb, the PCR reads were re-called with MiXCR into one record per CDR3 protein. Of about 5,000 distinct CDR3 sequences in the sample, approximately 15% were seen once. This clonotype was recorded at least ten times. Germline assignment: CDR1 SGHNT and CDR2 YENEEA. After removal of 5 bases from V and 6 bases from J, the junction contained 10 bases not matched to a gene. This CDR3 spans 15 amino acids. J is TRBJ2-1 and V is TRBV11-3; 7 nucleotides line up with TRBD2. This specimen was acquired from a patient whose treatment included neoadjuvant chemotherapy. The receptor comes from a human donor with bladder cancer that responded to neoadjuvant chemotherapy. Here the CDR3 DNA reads TGTGCCAGCAGCCCAGCGGGATCTACTCGCAATGAGCAGTTCTTC. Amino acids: CASSPAGSTRNEQFF.